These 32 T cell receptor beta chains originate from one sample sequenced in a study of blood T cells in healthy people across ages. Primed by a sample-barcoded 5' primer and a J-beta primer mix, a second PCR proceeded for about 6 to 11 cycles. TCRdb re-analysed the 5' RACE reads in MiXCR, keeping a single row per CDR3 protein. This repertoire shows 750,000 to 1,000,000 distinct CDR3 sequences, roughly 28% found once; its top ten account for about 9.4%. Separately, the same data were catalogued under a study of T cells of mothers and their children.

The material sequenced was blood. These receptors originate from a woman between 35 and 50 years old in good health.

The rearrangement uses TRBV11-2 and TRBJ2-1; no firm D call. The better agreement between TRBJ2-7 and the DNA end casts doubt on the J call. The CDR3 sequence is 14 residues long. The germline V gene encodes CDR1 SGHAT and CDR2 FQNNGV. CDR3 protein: CASSPARPQNEQYF. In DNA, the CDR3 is TGTGCCAGCAGCCCGGCCCGCCCCCAAAATGAGCAGTACTTC.

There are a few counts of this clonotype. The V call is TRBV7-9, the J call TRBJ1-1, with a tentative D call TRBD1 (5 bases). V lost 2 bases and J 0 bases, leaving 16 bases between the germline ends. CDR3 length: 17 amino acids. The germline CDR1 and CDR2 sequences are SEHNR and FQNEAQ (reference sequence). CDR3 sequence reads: CASSLKGRGSLNTEAFF. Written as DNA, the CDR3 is TGTGCCAGCAGCTTAAAGGGGAGAGGATCCTTGAACACTGAAGCTTTCTTT.

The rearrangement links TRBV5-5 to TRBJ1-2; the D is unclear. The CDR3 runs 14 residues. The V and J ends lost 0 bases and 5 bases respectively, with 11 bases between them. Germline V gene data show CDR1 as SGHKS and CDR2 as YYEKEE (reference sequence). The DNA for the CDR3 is TGTGCCAGCAGCTTGGTCCTATCTGGATATGGCTACACCTTC. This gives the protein CASSLVLSGYGYTF.

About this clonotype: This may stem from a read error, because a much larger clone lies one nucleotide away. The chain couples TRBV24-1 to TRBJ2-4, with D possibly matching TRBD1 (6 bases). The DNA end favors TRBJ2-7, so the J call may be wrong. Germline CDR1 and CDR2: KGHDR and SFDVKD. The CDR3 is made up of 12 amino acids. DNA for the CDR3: TGTGCCACCAGTGACAGGGGTCACGAGCAGTACGTC. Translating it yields CATSDRGHEQYV.

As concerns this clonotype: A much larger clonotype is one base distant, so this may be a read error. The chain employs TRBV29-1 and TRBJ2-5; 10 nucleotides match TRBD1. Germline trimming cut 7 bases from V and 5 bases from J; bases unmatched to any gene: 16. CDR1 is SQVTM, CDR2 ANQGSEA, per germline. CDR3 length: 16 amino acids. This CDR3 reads CSGTGGRAGRWETQYF. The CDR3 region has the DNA TGCAGCGGGACAGGGGGGCGAGCGGGCCGTTGGGAGACCCAGTACTTC.

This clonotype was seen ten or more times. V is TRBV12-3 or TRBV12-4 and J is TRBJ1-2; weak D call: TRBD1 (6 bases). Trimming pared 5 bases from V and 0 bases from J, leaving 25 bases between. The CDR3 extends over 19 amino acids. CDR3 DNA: TGTGCCAGCAGTCAGACTCTCCGGGCCAGGGGCCCTTCTAACTATGGCTACACCTTC. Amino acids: CASSQTLRARGPSNYGYTF.

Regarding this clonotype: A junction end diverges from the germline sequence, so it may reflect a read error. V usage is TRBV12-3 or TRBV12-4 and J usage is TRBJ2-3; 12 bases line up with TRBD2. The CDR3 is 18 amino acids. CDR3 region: CASSLSRLAGGSIDMQYF. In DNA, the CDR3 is TGTGCCAGCAGTTTAAGTCGGCTAGCGGGGGGGAGTATAGATATGCAGTATTTT.

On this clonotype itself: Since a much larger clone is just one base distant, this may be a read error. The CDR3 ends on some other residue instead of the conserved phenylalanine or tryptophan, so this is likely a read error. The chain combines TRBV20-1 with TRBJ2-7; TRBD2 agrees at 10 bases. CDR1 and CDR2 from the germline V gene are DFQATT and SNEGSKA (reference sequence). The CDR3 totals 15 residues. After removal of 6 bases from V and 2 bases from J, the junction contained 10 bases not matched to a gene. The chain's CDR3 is CSALRLAGHAYEQYC. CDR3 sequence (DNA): TGCAGTGCACTTAGACTAGCGGGCCACGCCTACGAGCAGTACTGC.

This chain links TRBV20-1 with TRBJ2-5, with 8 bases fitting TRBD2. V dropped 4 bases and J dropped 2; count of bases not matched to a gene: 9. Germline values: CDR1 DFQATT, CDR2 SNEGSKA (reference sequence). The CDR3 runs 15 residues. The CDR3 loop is CSAIGSGGGQETQYF. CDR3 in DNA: TGCAGTGCTATCGGTTCTGGCGGGGGGCAAGAGACCCAGTACTTC.

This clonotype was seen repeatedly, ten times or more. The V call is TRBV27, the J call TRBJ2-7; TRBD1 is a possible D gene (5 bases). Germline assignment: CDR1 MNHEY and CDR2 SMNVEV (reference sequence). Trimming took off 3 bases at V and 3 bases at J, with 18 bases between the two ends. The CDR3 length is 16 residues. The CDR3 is CASSFDETGTIYEQYF. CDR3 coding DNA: TGTGCCAGCAGTTTCGACGAAACAGGAACCATCTACGAGCAGTACTTC.

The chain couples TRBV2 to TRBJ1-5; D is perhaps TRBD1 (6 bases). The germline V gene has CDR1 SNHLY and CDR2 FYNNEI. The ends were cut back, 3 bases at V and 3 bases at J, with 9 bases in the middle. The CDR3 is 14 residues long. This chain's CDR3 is CASSERQDNQPQHF. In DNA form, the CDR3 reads TGTGCCAGCAGTGAGAGACAGGACAATCAGCCCCAGCATTTT.

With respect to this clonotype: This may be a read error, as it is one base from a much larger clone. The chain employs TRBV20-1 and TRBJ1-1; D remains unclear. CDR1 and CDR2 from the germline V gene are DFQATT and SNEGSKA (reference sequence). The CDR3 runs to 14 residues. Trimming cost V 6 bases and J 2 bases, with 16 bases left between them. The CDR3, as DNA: TGCAGTGCCCTTGACTGGGATCGTAACACTGAAGCTTTCTTT. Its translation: CSALDWDRNTEAFF.

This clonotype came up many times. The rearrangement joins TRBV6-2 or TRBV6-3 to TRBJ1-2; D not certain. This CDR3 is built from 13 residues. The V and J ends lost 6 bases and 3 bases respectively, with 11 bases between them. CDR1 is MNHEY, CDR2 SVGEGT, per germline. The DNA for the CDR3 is TGTGCCAGCAGAACTCTACAGTACTATGGCTACACCTTC. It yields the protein CASRTLQYYGYTF.

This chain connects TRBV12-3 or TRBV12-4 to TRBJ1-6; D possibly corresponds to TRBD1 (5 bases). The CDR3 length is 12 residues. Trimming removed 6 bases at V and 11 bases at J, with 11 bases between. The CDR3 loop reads CASSGLDTPLHF. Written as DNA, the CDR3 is TGTGCCAGCAGCGGATTGGACACACCCCTCCACTTT.

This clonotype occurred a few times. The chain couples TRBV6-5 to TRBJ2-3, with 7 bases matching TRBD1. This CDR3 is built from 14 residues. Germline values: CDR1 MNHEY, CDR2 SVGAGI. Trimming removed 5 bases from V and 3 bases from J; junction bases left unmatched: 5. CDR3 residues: CASSLIQGTDTQYF. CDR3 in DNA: TGTGCCAGCAGTCTGATACAGGGGACAGATACGCAGTATTTT.

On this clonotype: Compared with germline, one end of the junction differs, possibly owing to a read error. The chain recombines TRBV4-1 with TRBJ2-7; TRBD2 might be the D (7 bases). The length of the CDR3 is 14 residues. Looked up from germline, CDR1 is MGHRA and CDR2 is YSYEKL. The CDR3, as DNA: TGCGCCAGCAGCCTGACGGGGGGCTCCTACGAGCGGTACTTC. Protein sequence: CASSLTGGSYERYF.

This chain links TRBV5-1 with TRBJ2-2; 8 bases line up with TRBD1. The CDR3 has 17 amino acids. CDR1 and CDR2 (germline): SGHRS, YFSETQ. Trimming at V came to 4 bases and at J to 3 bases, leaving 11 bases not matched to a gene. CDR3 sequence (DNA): TGCGCCAGCAGCGTAGTTCGGACAGGGAGAGACACCGGGGAGCTGTTTTTT. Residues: CASSVVRTGRDTGELFF.

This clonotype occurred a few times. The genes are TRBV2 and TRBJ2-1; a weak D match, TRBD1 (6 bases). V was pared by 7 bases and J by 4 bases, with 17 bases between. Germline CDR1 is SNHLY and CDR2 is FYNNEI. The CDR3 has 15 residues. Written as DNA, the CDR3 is TGTGCCAGCAACCTCCCCGGGACACGATACAATGAGCAGTTCTTC. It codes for CASNLPGTRYNEQFF.

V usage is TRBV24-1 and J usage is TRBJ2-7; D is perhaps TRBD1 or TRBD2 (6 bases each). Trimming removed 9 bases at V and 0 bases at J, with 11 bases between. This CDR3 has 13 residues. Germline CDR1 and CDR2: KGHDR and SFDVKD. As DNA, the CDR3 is TGTGCCACCCGGGGGCATGACTCCTACGAGCAGTACTTC. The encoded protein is CATRGHDSYEQYF.

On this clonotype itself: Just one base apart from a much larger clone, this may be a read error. CDR3 residues: CASSWGPAWGEQYF. In DNA form, the CDR3 reads TGTGCCAGCAGCTGGGGACCCGCGTGGGGCGAGCAGTACTTC. V usage is TRBV12-3 or TRBV12-4 and J usage is TRBJ2-7; D is tentatively TRBD1 or TRBD2 (5 bases each). Trimming stripped 6 bases from V and 6 bases from J, with 18 bases between. This CDR3 contains 14 residues.

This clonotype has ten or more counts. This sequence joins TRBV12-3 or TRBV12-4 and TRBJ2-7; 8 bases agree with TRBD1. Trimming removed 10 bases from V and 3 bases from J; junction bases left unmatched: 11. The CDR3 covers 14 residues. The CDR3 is CATNGQGLRYEQYF. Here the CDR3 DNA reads TGTGCCACCAATGGACAGGGATTACGCTACGAGCAGTACTTC.

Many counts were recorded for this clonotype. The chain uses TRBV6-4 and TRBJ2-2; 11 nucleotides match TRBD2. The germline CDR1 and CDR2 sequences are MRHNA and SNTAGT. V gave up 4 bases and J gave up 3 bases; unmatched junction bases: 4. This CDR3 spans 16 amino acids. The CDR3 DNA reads TGTGCCAGCAGTGGAACTAGCGGGGGAGACACCGGGGAGCTGTTTTTT. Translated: CASSGTSGGDTGELFF.

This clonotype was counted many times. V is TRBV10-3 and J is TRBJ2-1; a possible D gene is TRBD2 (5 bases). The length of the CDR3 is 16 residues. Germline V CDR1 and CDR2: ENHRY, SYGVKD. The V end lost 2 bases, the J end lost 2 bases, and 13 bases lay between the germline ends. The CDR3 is CAISETHGVAYNEQFF. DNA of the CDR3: TGTGCCATCAGTGAGACCCACGGGGTTGCCTACAATGAGCAGTTCTTC.

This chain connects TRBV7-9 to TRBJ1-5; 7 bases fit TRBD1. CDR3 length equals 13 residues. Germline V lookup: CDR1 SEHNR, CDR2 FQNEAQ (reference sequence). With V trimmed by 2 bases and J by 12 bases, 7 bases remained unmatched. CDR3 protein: CASSLRADRDQHF. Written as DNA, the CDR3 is TGTGCCAGCAGCTTACGGGCAGACAGGGACCAGCATTTT.

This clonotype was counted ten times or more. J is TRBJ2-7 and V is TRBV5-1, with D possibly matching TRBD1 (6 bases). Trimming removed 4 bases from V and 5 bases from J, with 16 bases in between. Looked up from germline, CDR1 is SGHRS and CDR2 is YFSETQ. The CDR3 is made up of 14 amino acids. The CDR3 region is CASSPDRGVDEQYF. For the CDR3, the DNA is TGCGCCAGCAGCCCGGACAGAGGAGTGGACGAGCAGTACTTC.

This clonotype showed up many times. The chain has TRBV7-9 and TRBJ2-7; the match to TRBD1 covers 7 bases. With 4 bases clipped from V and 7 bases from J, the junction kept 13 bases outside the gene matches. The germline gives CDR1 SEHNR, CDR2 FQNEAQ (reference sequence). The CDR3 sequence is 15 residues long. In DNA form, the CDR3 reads TGTGCCAGCAGCTACCCTAAGACAGGGTCGGGGGAGCAGTACTTC. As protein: CASSYPKTGSGEQYF.

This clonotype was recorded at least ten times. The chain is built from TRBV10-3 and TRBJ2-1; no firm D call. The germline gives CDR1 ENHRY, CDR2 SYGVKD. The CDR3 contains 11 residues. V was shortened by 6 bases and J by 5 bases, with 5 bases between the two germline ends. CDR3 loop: CAIRGNNEQFF. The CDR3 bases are TGTGCCATCAGGGGAAACAATGAGCAGTTCTTC.

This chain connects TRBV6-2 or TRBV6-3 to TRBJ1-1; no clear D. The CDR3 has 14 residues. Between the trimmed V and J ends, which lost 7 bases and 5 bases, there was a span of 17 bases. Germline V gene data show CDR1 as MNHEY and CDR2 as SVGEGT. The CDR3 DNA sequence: TGTGCCAGCATCCTACACGGCATGGGGACTGAAGCTTTCTTT. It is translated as CASILHGMGTEAFF.

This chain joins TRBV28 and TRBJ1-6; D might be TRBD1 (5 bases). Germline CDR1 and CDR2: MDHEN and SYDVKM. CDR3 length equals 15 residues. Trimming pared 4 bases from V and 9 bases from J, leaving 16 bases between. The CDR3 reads CASSSQTTVGSPLHF. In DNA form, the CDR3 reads TGTGCCAGCAGTTCCCAAACGACAGTCGGTTCACCCCTCCACTTT.

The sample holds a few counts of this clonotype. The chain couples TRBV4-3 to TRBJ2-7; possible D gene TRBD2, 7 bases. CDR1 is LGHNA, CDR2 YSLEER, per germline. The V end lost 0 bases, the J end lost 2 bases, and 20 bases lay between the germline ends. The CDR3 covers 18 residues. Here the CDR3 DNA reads TGCGCCAGCAGCCAAGAGTGGGACTCGCGGGGGCCTCCCTACGAGCAGTACTTC. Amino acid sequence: CASSQEWDSRGPPYEQYF.

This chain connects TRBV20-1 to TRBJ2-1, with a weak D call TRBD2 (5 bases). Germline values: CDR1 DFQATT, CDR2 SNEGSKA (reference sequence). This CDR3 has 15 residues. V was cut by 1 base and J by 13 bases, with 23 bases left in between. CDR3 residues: CSARATRPRTAAQFF. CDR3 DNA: TGCAGTGCTAGAGCTACTAGACCAAGAACCGCCGCCCAGTTCTTC.

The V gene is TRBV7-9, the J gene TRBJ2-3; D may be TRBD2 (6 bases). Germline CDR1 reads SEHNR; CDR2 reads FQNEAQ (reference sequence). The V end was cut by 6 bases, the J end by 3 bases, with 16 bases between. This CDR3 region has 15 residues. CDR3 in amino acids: CASSHPRTITDTQYF. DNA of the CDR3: TGTGCCAGCAGTCACCCCAGGACTATTACAGATACGCAGTATTTT.